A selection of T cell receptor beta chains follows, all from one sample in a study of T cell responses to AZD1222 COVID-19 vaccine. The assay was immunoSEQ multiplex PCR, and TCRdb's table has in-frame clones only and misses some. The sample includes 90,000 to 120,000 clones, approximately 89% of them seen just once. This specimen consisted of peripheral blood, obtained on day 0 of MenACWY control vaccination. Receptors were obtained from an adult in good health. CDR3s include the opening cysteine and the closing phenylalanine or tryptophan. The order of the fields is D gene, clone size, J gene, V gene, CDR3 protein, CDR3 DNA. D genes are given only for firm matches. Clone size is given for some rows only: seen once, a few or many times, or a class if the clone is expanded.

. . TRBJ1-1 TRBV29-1 CSVERQGGTEAFF TGCAGCGTTGAGCGGCAGGGCGGGACTGAAGCTTTCTTT
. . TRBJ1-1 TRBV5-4 CASSFSGGDMNTEAFF TGTGCCAGCAGCTTTTCGGGGGGCGACATGAACACTGAAGCTTTCTTT
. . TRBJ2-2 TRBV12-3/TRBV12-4 CASSLVAGELFF TGTGCCAGCAGTTTAGTGGCCGGGGAGCTGTTTTTT
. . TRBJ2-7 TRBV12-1 CASSLLRRVEQYF TGTGCCAGCAGCTTACTGCGCCGGGTCGAGCAGTACTTC
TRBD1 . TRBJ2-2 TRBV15 CATSARDRDTGELFF TGTGCCACCAGCGCCCGGGACAGGGACACCGGGGAGCTGTTTTTT
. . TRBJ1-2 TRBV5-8 CASSLGGVYGYTF TGTGCCAGCAGCTTAGGGGGGGTCTATGGCTACACCTTC
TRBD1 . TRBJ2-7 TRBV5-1 CASSSSQQGEQYF TGCGCCAGCAGCTCCTCACAACAGGGGGAGCAGTACTTC
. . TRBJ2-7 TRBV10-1 CASSDIARDEQYF TGCGCCAGCAGTGACATAGCGCGGGACGAGCAGTACTTC
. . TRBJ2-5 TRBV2 CASGPEQETQYF TGTGCCAGCGGGCCCGAACAAGAGACCCAGTACTTC
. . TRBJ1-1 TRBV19 CASSMRGNTEAFF TGTGCCAGTAGTATGAGAGGAAACACTGAAGCTTTCTTT
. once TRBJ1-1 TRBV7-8 CASRLRDGWQNTEAFF TGTGCCAGCAGACTCCGGGACGGATGGCAAAACACTGAAGCTTTCTTT
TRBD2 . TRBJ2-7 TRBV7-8 CASSLDPSGGNRFYEQYF TGTGCCAGCAGCTTAGATCCTAGCGGGGGAAACCGTTTCTACGAGCAGTACTTC
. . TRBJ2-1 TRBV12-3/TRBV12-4 CASSPTGRQFF TGTGCCAGCAGTCCAACCGGGAGGCAGTTCTTC
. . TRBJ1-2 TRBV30 CAWSVGGGYTF TGTGCCTGGAGTGTGGGTGGCGGCTACACCTTC
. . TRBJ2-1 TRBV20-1 CSASGVNEQFF TGCAGTGCTAGTGGGGTCAATGAGCAGTTCTTC